The clone carrying this TCR beta chain was seen a few times. What it binds is unknown. PCR was performed a second time for about 7 to 11 cycles using a sample-barcoded 5' primer and a J-beta primer mix. Tags on each cDNA molecule came from a template-switch adaptor with 12 random nucleotides. One entry per CDR3 protein, called by TCRdb with MiXCR from the 5' RACE reads. The sample yields 1.4 million or so distinct CDR3 sequences, approximately 43% seen once. The data are from a study of blood T cells in healthy people across ages. Study observations and caveats: Long-lived and aged donors differed, with more naive CD4+ cells and higher diversity in the long-lived.

A minimum of 6 million PBMCs was isolated per sample. Per individual sample, total RNA of at least 5 micrograms was extracted. Germline V gene sequence: CDR1 MNHEY, CDR2 SVGEGT. This CDR3 region has 16 residues. V lost 0 bases and J lost 7; bases outside the gene matches: 10. The clonotype originates from a young woman in good health. The chain uses TRBV6-2 or TRBV6-3 and TRBJ2-7; 9 bases are shared with TRBD1. Sequenced: blood. The CDR3 DNA reads as TGTGCCAGCAGTTACTCTCCGGGACAGGGTTACAATGAGCAGTACTTC. Residues: CASSYSPGQGYNEQYF.